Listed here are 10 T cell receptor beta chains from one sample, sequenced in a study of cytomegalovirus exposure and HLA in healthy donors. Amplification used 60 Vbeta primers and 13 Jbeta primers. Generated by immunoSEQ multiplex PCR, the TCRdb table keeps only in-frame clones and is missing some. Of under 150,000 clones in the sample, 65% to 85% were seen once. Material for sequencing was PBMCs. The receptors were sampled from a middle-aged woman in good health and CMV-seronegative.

CDR3 sequence: CASSPGKYGYTF. DNA for the CDR3: TGTGCCAGCAGTCCCGGTAAATATGGCTACACCTTC. The V call is TRBV28, the J call TRBJ1-2; D remains ambiguous. Germline V gene lookup returns CDR1 MDHEN and CDR2 SYDVKM. The CDR3 runs to 12 residues. Trimming took 5 bases from V and 5 from J, leaving 9 bases between them.

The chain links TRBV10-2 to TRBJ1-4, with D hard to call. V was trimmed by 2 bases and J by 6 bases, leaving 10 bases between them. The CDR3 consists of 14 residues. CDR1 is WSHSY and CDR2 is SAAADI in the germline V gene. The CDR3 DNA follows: TGCGCCAGCAGTGAGAGGCAGGAGGATGAAAAACTGTTTTTT. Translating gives CASSERQEDEKLFF.

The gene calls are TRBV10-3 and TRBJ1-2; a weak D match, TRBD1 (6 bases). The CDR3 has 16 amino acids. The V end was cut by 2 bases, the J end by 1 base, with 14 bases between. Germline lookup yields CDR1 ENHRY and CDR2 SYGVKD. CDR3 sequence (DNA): TGTGCCATCAGTGAGGAGACGGGACATCTTAACTATGGCTACACCTTC. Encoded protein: CAISEETGHLNYGYTF.

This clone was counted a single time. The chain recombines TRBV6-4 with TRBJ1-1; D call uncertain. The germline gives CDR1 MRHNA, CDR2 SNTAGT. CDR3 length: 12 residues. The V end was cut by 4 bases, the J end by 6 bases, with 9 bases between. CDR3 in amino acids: CASSVTDSEAFF. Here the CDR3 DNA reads TGTGCCAGCAGTGTCACGGACTCTGAAGCTTTCTTT.

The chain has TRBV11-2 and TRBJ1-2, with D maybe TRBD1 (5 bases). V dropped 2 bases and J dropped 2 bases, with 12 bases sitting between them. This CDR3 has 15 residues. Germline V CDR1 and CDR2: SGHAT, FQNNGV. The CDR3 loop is CASSLSDTGNYGYTF. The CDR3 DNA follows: TGTGCCAGCAGCTTATCGGACACCGGAAACTATGGCTACACCTTC.

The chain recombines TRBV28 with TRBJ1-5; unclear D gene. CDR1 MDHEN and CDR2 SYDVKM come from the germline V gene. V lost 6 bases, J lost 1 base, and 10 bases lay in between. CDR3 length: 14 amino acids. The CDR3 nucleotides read TGTGCCAGCAGCCCCGGGATAAGCAATCAGCCCCAGCATTTT. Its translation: CASSPGISNQPQHF.

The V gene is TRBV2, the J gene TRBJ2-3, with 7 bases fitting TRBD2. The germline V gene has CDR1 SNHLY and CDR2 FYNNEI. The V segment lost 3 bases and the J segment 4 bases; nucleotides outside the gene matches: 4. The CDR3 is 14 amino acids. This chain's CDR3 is CASSDPSGSDTQYF. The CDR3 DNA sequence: TGTGCCAGCAGTGATCCTAGCGGATCAGATACGCAGTATTTT.

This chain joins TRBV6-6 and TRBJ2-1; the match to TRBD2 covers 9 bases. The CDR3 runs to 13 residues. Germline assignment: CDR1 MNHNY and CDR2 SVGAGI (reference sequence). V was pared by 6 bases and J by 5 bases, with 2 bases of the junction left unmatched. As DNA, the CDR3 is TGTGCCAGCAGCCAGCGGGGGGACAATGAGCAGTTCTTC. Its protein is CASSQRGDNEQFF.

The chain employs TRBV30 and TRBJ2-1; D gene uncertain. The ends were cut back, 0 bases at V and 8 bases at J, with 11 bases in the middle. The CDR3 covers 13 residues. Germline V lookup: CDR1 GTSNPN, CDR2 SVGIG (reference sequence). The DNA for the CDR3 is TGTGCCTGGAGTGTGCTTACCGCGGATGAGCAGTTCTTC. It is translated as CAWSVLTADEQFF.

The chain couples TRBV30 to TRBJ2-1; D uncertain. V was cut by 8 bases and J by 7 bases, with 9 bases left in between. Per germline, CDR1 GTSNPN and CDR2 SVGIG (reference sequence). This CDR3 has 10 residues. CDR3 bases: TGTGCCAGTAGTTTAAATGAGCAGTTCTTC. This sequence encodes CASSLNEQFF. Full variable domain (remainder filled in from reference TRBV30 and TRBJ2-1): SQTIHQWPATLVQPVGSPLSLECTVEGTSNPNLYWYRQAAGRGLQLLFYSVGIGQISSEVPQNLSASRPQDRQFILSSKKLLLSDSGFYLCASSLNEQFFGPGTRLTVL.